This is a list of T cell receptor beta chains from one sample in a study of blood T cell repertoires in COVID-19. TCRdb's table, derived via immunoSEQ multiplex PCR, lists solely in-frame clones and lacks some. The table records around 100,000 clones, 81% of them present only once. The source material was peripheral blood. The receptor source for this set is a man aged 50 or older with acute or convalescent COVID-19. Each CDR3 is given without its conserved first and last residue. Fields, in order: CDR3 length, J gene, V gene, CDR3 protein.

10 | TRBJ2-2 | TRBV7-3 | ASSRGTGELF
9 | TRBJ1-2 | TRBV28 | ASSFSGGYT
15 | TRBJ1-3 | TRBV30 | AWSKGTGDYSGNTIY
13 | TRBJ2-6 | TRBV19 | ASSRQVSGANVLT
12 | TRBJ2-7 | TRBV14 | ASSQWTQGYEQY
13 | TRBJ1-2 | TRBV3-1/TRBV3-2 | ASSPNGELVDGYT
14 | TRBJ1-1 | TRBV5-1 | ASSFTTADRNTEAF
14 | TRBJ1-5 | TRBV5-6 | ASSLLDRGGNQPQH
12 | TRBJ1-5 | TRBV6-5 | AGGQGVRNQPQH
13 | TRBJ2-3 | TRBV18 | ASSPSLGEGDTQY
12 | TRBJ2-2 | TRBV18 | ASSPRQNTGELF
13 | TRBJ1-1 | TRBV4-1 | ASSQVGGKNTEAF
13 | TRBJ2-3 | TRBV7-2 | ASSLGQGAGDTQY
12 | TRBJ1-2 | TRBV6-1 | ASSDGTGAYGYT
12 | TRBJ1-1 | TRBV7-3 | ASSLLNMNTEAF
16 | TRBJ1-4 | TRBV3-1/TRBV3-2 | ASRQGTGGATAGRKLF
12 | TRBJ2-3 | TRBV9 | ASSAGDGTDTQY
14 | TRBJ1-5 | TRBV10-3 | AISGDRGLSNQPQH
13 | TRBJ2-3 | TRBV30 | AWSVRDSRSDTQY
14 | TRBJ1-2 | TRBV2 | ASSEKGGTGAYGYT
13 | TRBJ1-4 | TRBV28 | ASSLGTAKNEKLF
12 | TRBJ1-4 | TRBV30 | AWSGPGINEKLF
14 | TRBJ1-6 | TRBV5-1 | ASSLGQARDNSPLH
14 | TRBJ2-1 | TRBV5-4 | ASTPGGGESRYEQF
11 | TRBJ1-1 | TRBV4-1 | ASRRTGLDEAF
13 | TRBJ1-1 | TRBV5-5 | ASSLDPGRNTEAF
14 | TRBJ1-5 | TRBV19 | ASSILTAYSNQPQH
11 | TRBJ1-2 | TRBV2 | ASRSQVNYGYT
13 | TRBJ1-1 | TRBV27 | ASGSDTSRATEAF
10 | TRBJ1-2 | TRBV12-3/TRBV12-4 | ASSFPGSGYT
14 | TRBJ2-3 | TRBV5-6 | ASSLGLAGAGDTQY
14 | TRBJ1-3 | TRBV6-4 | ASSVCQASSGNTIY
11 | TRBJ2-7 | TRBV28 | ASRSGGIYEQY
11 | TRBJ1-2 | TRBV2 | ASTGQGHYGYT
13 | TRBJ1-2 | TRBV19 | ASRSPGTVRGGYT